Each of the 6 T cell receptor beta chains below was sequenced from the same sample in a study of cytomegalovirus exposure and HLA in healthy donors. Both 60 Vbeta primers and 13 Jbeta primers went into the PCR. Here immunoSEQ multiplex PCR was the method, and the copy in TCRdb shows in-frame clones only, minus some. The sample has 65,000 to 85,000 clones; 78% are singletons. The specimen sequenced was PBMCs. All receptors derive from a woman aged 35 to 49 in good health and CMV-seropositive.

V is TRBV7-9 and J is TRBJ1-5; a weak D match, TRBD1 (6 bases). Trimming removed 1 base from V and 0 bases from J, with 10 bases in between. CDR1 and CDR2 from the germline V gene are SEHNR and FQNEAQ (reference sequence). CDR3 length: 16 residues. The CDR3 loop reads CASSLGQDHSNQPQHF. The CDR3 DNA sequence: TGTGCCAGCAGCTTAGGACAGGACCATAGCAATCAGCCCCAGCATTTT.

The V and J genes are TRBV11-1 and TRBJ2-1, with D possibly being TRBD1 (5 bases). The CDR3 runs 14 residues. Germline-derived CDR1 and CDR2 are SGHAT and FQDESV (reference sequence). Trimming stripped 4 bases from V and 3 bases from J, with 10 bases between. The CDR3 spells CASSSQENYNEQFF. The CDR3 DNA sequence: TGTGCCAGCAGCTCACAGGAAAACTACAATGAGCAGTTCTTC.

The chain combines TRBV5-5 with TRBJ1-2; 8 bases align to TRBD1. Germline V lookup: CDR1 SGHKS, CDR2 YYEKEE (reference sequence). Trimming took 4 bases from V and 4 from J; bases not matched to a gene: 12. This CDR3 has 16 residues. CDR3 protein: CASSPSLDREGYGYTF. As DNA, the CDR3 is TGTGCCAGCAGCCCCTCCCTGGACAGGGAGGGCTATGGCTACACCTTC.

The V call is TRBV19, the J call TRBJ2-1; the D gene is possibly TRBD2 (7 bases). Trimming left V 2 bases short and J 2 bases short, with 16 bases between. The germline gives CDR1 LNHDA, CDR2 SQIVND (reference sequence). The CDR3 extends over 17 amino acids. The CDR3, as DNA: TGTGCCAGTAGTATAACCGGCGGGGGACACGCCTACAATGAGCAGTTCTTC. Encoded protein: CASSITGGGHAYNEQFF.

V and J are TRBV30 and TRBJ2-4, with D possibly TRBD1 on 6 matching bases. Germline values: CDR1 GTSNPN, CDR2 SVGIG (reference sequence). The V and J ends lost 3 bases and 4 bases respectively, with 13 bases between them. CDR3 size: 14 residues. The CDR3 loop reads CAWSPGQGKNIQYF. The CDR3, as DNA: TGTGCCTGGAGCCCAGGTCAGGGGAAAAACATTCAGTACTTC.

The chain employs TRBV5-1 and TRBJ2-1, with TRBD2 as a possible D gene (5 bases). Trimming pared 4 bases from V and 10 bases from J, leaving 18 bases between. In germline, CDR1 is SGHRS, CDR2 YFSETQ. The CDR3 totals 14 residues. This CDR3 reads CASSPRTSPGEQFF. CDR3 sequence (DNA): TGCGCCAGCAGCCCCCGGACCAGCCCGGGGGAGCAGTTCTTC.